This passage covers 7 T cell receptor beta chains from one sample sequenced in a study of shared clonotypes between healthy human individuals. The table came from immunoSEQ multiplex PCR; TCRdb's copy has only in-frame clones and leaves some out. The table has 2 million to 2.5 million clones, around 93% seen once. Sequencing was done on a sample of naive CD4+ T cells from PBMCs. Subset reported: CD45RA+ positively selected. The receptors come from a man between 18 and 29 years old in good health. Some clones in this sample may be carry-over from other donors' samples.

Turning to this clone: Other DNA sequences in this specimen translate into the identical CDR3. The chain combines TRBV7-3 with TRBJ1-1; D gene uncertain. This CDR3 region has 14 residues. V lost 2 bases and J lost 1, with 8 bases in between. The germline CDR1 and CDR2 sequences are SGHTA and FQGTGA. The CDR3 region is CASSLLGGNTEAFF. The DNA of the CDR3 is TGTGCCAGCAGCTTACTCGGCGGGAACACTGAAGCTTTCTTT.

The CDR3 sequence is CASSLYYHGNTEAFF. CDR3 in DNA: TGTGCCAGCAGCTTATACTACCACGGGAACACTGAAGCTTTCTTT. The J gene is TRBJ1-1, the V gene TRBV7-2; no definite D call. V was pared by 2 bases and J by 1 base, with 11 bases between. There are 15 residues in the CDR3. Germline lookup yields CDR1 SGHTA and CDR2 FQGNSA.

The genes are TRBV7-8 and TRBJ1-4; maybe TRBD1 (5 bases). V shed 6 bases and J shed 8 bases, with 13 bases lying between them. CDR1 SGHVS and CDR2 FQNEAQ come from the germline V gene. The CDR3 runs to 13 residues. CDR3 amino acids: CASSSGRQEKLFF. CDR3 coding DNA: TGTGCCAGCAGTTCTGGGCGACAGGAAAAACTGTTTTTT.

The gene calls are TRBV29-1 and TRBJ2-7; TRBD2 matches 7 bases. The CDR3 is 15 residues long. J was trimmed by 1 base and V by 5 bases; bases with no gene match: 11. Germline loops: CDR1 SQVTM, CDR2 ANQGSEA. CDR3 loop: CSVRKGWEGSYEQYF. CDR3 nucleotide sequence: TGCAGCGTTCGGAAAGGTTGGGAGGGGTCCTACGAGCAGTACTTC.

This chain links TRBV30 with TRBJ2-3; 15 positions match TRBD2. The CDR3 consists of 23 residues. The V and J ends lost 0 bases and 5 bases, in that order; junction bases with no gene match: 24. The germline V gene encodes CDR1 GTSNPN and CDR2 SVGIG (reference sequence). Here the CDR3 reads CAWSVGTSGRWFSRLDFLDTQYF. Written as DNA, the CDR3 is TGTGCCTGGAGTGTAGGGACTAGCGGGAGGTGGTTTTCCCGACTCGACTTCCTAGATACGCAGTATTTT. Based on the CDR3 plus reference TRBV30 and TRBJ2-3, the full variable domain is SQTIHQWPATLVQPVGSPLSLECTVEGTSNPNLYWYRQAAGRGLQLLFYSVGIGQISSEVPQNLSASRPQDRQFILSSKKLLLSDSGFYLCAWSVGTSGRWFSRLDFLDTQYFGPGTRLTVL.

V and J are TRBV28 and TRBJ1-5; 7 bases line up with TRBD1. Germline V gene data show CDR1 as MDHEN and CDR2 as SYDVKM. With V trimmed by 3 bases and J by 5 bases, 7 bases remained unmatched. The CDR3 is made up of 15 amino acids. The CDR3 reads CASSLGRGFYQPQHF. CDR3 nucleotide sequence: TGTGCCAGCAGTTTGGGCAGGGGGTTCTATCAGCCCCAGCATTTT.

V usage is TRBV7-3 and J usage is TRBJ2-3; D is unresolved. CDR1 and CDR2 from the germline V gene are SGHTA and FQGTGA. CDR3 size: 13 residues. Trimming cost V 2 bases and J 6 bases, with 9 bases left between them. The CDR3 loop is CASSLSSADTQYF. The CDR3, as DNA: TGTGCCAGCAGCTTATCCTCCGCGGATACGCAGTATTTT.